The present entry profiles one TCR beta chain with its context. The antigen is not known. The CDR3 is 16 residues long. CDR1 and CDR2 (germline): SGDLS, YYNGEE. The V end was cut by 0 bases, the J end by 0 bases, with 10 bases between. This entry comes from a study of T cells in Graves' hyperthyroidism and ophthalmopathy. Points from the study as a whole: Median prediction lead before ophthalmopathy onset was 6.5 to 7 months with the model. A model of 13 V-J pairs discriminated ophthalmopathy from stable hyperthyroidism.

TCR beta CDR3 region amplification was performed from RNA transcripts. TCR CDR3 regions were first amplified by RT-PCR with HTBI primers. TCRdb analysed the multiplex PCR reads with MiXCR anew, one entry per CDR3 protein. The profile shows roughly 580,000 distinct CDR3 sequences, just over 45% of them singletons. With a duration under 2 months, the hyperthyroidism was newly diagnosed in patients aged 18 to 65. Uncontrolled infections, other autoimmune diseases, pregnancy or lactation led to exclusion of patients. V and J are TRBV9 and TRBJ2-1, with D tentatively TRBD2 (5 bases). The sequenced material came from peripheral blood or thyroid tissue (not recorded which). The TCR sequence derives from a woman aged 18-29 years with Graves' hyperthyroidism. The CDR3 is CASSVVSGSSYNEQFF. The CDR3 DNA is TGTGCCAGCAGCGTAGTAAGCGGCAGCTCCTACAATGAGCAGTTCTTC.